The 22 T cell receptor beta chains reported below all come from one sample, sequenced in a study of identical twins. TCRdb ran MiXCR on the 5' RACE reads and lists one entry per CDR3 protein. The sample has hundreds of thousands of distinct CDR3 sequences; 12% are singletons. A further study also used this sample, focusing on yellow fever vaccine responses in identical twins.

The specimen sequenced was CD8+ T cells sorted from blood. The source is a woman between 18 and 30 years old in good health.

This clonotype was detected a few times. The CDR3 sequence: CASSLKGLAGEQFF. The CDR3 nucleotides are TGTGCCAGCAGTTTAAAAGGACTAGCGGGTGAGCAGTTCTTC. This chain connects TRBV12-3 or TRBV12-4 to TRBJ2-1; 11 nucleotides line up with TRBD2. V gave up 2 bases and J gave up 9 bases; unmatched junction bases: 3. The length of the CDR3 is 14 residues.

The table lists this clonotype with a few counts. V and J are TRBV5-1 and TRBJ2-1; D possibly corresponds to TRBD1 (6 bases). The V end was cut by 6 bases, the J end by 7 bases, with 17 bases between. The V gene's germline CDR1 is SGHRS and CDR2 YFSETQ. The CDR3 runs 14 residues. In DNA form, the CDR3 reads TGCGCCAGCACCCCAGTGGACAGCCCTAATGAGCAGTTCTTC. Translated: CASTPVDSPNEQFF. Combining the CDR3 with reference TRBV5-1 and TRBJ2-1 gives the whole variable domain KAGVTQTPRYLIKTRGQQVTLSCSPISGHRSVSWYQQTPGQGLQFLFEYFSETQRNKGNFPGRFSGRQFSNSRSEMNVSTLELGDSALYLCASTPVDSPNEQFFGPGTRLTVL.

This clonotype was observed a handful of times. The chain carries TRBV20-1 and TRBJ2-7; maybe TRBD1 (6 bases). Germline lookup yields CDR1 DFQATT and CDR2 SNEGSKA (reference sequence). The CDR3 contains 16 residues. V was pared by 3 bases and J by 2 bases, with 20 bases between. The CDR3 bases are TGCAGTGCTAGCATCTCCACGGGACATCTCACCTACGAGCAGTACTTC. Its translation: CSASISTGHLTYEQYF.

V and J are TRBV16 and TRBJ2-5; D gene unclear. V lost 10 bases to trimming and J lost 0 bases, with 12 bases between them. Germline V gene data show CDR1 as KGHSY and CDR2 as FQNENV. This CDR3 has 13 residues. In DNA form, the CDR3 reads TGTGCCACCACCGAAGGGTACCAAGAGACCCAGTACTTC. Protein product: CATTEGYQETQYF.

This clonotype was picked up many times. This rearrangement joins TRBV4-1 to TRBJ2-2; D not certain. The CDR3 is made up of 14 amino acids. Germline loops: CDR1 MGHRA, CDR2 YSYEKL. Trimming removed 2 bases from V and 1 base from J, with 5 bases in between. Written as DNA, the CDR3 is TGCGCCAGCAGCCAACGGCAGAACACCGGGGAGCTGTTTTTT. It specifies CASSQRQNTGELFF.

Many counts were recorded for this clonotype. The chain has TRBV12-3 or TRBV12-4 and TRBJ2-7; 7 positions agree with TRBD2. Losses at the gene ends were 5 bases for V and 4 bases for J; bases not matched to a gene: 8. The CDR3 has 14 residues. The CDR3 sequence: CASSRGLEYYEQYF. In DNA form, the CDR3 reads TGTGCCAGCAGTAGAGGACTAGAGTATTACGAGCAGTACTTC.

V and J are TRBV11-2 and TRBJ2-2; 12 nucleotides match TRBD2. V shed 6 bases and J 7 bases; nucleotides not matched to a gene: 6. The CDR3 totals 15 residues. In germline, CDR1 is SGHAT, CDR2 FQNNGV. The CDR3 DNA reads TGTGCCAGCAGTTCAAGACTAGCGGGAGTCGGGGAGCTGTTTTTT. The encoded protein is CASSSRLAGVGELFF.

The chain recombines TRBV7-8 with TRBJ2-7; D ambiguous. Germline CDR1 and CDR2: SGHVS and FQNEAQ. This CDR3 region has 14 residues. The germline V and J ends were trimmed by 5 bases and 5 bases, with 16 bases remaining between them. The CDR3 protein is CASSAWVQGNEQYF. The CDR3 DNA follows: TGTGCCAGCAGCGCATGGGTACAAGGAAACGAGCAGTACTTC.

This clonotype was detected ten times or more. The CDR3 bases are TGTGCCAGCAGTTGGTCTGCGGGGGGCTACAATGAGCAGTTCTTC. Residues: CASSWSAGGYNEQFF. The chain couples TRBV27 to TRBJ2-1; 8 positions match TRBD2. Germline V gene sequence: CDR1 MNHEY, CDR2 SMNVEV (reference sequence). This CDR3 contains 15 residues. The V gene end was trimmed by 4 bases and the J gene end by 3 bases; junction bases not matched to a gene: 5.

In this sample, this clonotype turned up a few times. The chain carries TRBV10-3 and TRBJ2-1; 8 bases map to TRBD2. J lost 2 bases, V lost 6 bases, and 6 bases had no gene match. The CDR3 runs 15 residues. The V gene's germline CDR1 is ENHRY and CDR2 SYGVKD. CDR3 amino acids: CAISTGLVPYNEQFF. Written as DNA, the CDR3 is TGTGCCATCAGCACGGGACTAGTCCCCTACAATGAGCAGTTCTTC.

The J gene is TRBJ2-6, the V gene TRBV2; no clear D gene. From germline, CDR1 is SNHLY and CDR2 FYNNEI. The CDR3 covers 14 residues. Trimming removed 4 bases from V and 2 bases from J, with 6 bases in between. The CDR3 bases are TGTGCCAGCAGTGGTCCGCCTGGGGCCAACGTCCTGACTTTC. It is translated as CASSGPPGANVLTF.

This clonotype was observed many times. CDR3 DNA sequence: TGTGCCAGCAGTCCGACTAGTTCCTACGAGCAGTACTTC. This sequence encodes CASSPTSSYEQYF. The V call is TRBV27, the J call TRBJ2-7; TRBD2 might be the D (6 bases). The CDR3 length is 13 residues. Germline CDR1 is MNHEY and CDR2 is SMNVEV (reference sequence). V lost 5 bases, J lost 1 base, and 9 bases lay in between.

The rearrangement uses TRBV7-9 and TRBJ1-1, with D tentatively TRBD1 (6 bases). The CDR3 covers 12 residues. With 5 bases removed from V and 6 bases from J, the gap between germline ends came to 10 bases. Per germline, CDR1 SEHNR and CDR2 FQNEAQ (reference sequence). CDR3 residues: CASSAGVPEAFF. In nucleotides, the CDR3 is TGTGCCAGCAGCGCAGGGGTTCCTGAAGCTTTCTTT. Based on the CDR3 plus reference TRBV7-9 and TRBJ1-1, the full variable domain is DTGVSQNPRHKITKRGQNVTFRCDPISEHNRLYWYRQTLGQGPEFLTYFQNEAQLEKSRLLSDRFSAERPKGSFSTLEIQRTEQGDSAMYLCASSAGVPEAFFGQGTRLTVV.

This clonotype was seen repeatedly, ten times or more. The chain couples TRBV6-2 or TRBV6-3 to TRBJ2-6; D not certain. In germline, CDR1 is MNHEY, CDR2 SVGEGT. The germline V and J ends were trimmed by 10 bases and 1 base, with 14 bases remaining between them. The CDR3 covers 15 residues. The chain's CDR3 is CATSVGGSGANVLTF. In DNA form, the CDR3 reads TGTGCCACCTCCGTAGGTGGATCTGGGGCCAACGTCCTGACTTTC.

This clonotype was seen a few times. The J gene is TRBJ2-7, the V gene TRBV6-2 or TRBV6-3, with D uncertain. With 2 bases removed from V and 6 bases from J, the gap between germline ends came to 8 bases. Germline CDR1 reads MNHEY; CDR2 reads SVGEGT. This CDR3 has 12 residues. This chain's CDR3 is CASSYGALEQYV. CDR3 nucleotide sequence: TGTGCCAGCAGTTACGGCGCTCTCGAGCAGTACGTC.

The V and J genes are TRBV6-1 and TRBJ2-7, with D possibly matching TRBD2 (6 bases). The CDR3 length is 16 residues. V was cut by 1 base and J by 0 bases, with 13 bases left in between. Germline V gene lookup returns CDR1 MNHNS and CDR2 SASEGT. The CDR3 is CASSEVWGESSYEQYV. The DNA for the CDR3 is TGTGCCAGCAGTGAAGTATGGGGGGAGAGCTCCTACGAGCAGTACGTC.

The table lists this clonotype with many counts. The chain uses TRBV15 and TRBJ2-2, with 13 positions matching TRBD2. Losses at the gene ends were 1 base for V and 6 bases for J; bases not matched to a gene: 11. The CDR3 is 19 amino acids. Germline V gene sequence: CDR1 LNHNV, CDR2 YYDKDF (reference sequence). CDR3 residues: CATSRVIGLAGVKAGELFF. For the CDR3, the DNA is TGTGCCACCAGCAGAGTAATAGGACTAGCGGGAGTTAAGGCCGGGGAGCTGTTTTTT.

This chain links TRBV12-3 or TRBV12-4 with TRBJ2-7; maybe TRBD1 (6 bases). V was trimmed by 5 bases and J by 3 bases, leaving 11 bases between them. The CDR3 consists of 13 residues. CDR3 region: CASSKGQNYEQYV. Written as DNA, the CDR3 is TGTGCCAGCAGTAAAGGACAGAACTACGAGCAGTACGTC.

There are a few counts of this clonotype. The J gene is TRBJ2-1, the V gene TRBV25-1; TRBD1 is a possible D gene (6 bases). This CDR3 is built from 19 residues. The V gene's germline CDR1 is MGHDK and CDR2 SYGVNS. Trimming removed 0 bases from V and 8 bases from J, with 26 bases in between. The CDR3 coding sequence is TGTGCCAGCAGTGAATATATGAGGGACATCGCCCTCCCAGGGCATGAGCAGTTCTTC. Translating gives CASSEYMRDIALPGHEQFF.

This chain joins TRBV7-2 and TRBJ2-7, with no clear D. V shed 1 base and J shed 3 bases, with 13 bases lying between them. This CDR3 is 15 amino acids long. CDR1 and CDR2 from the germline V gene are SGHTA and FQGNSA. CDR3 coding DNA: TGTGCCAGCAGCTTAGAGGAGCGCCGATACTACGAGCAGTACTTC. Translating gives CASSLEERRYYEQYF.

This chain connects TRBV12-3 or TRBV12-4 to TRBJ2-5, with 7 bases aligning to TRBD2. The CDR3 has 14 amino acids. Trimming took 6 bases from V and 4 from J; bases not matched to a gene: 8. CDR3 sequence (DNA): TGTGCCAGCAGCCGAGGACTAGTAAGAGAGACCCAGTACTTC. The encoded protein is CASSRGLVRETQYF.

As regards this clonotype: Because it lacks the conserved phenylalanine or tryptophan at the end, this CDR3 is likely a read error. The genes are TRBV2 and TRBJ1-1; D remains ambiguous. The germline CDR1 and CDR2 sequences are SNHLY and FYNNEI. The CDR3 extends over 10 amino acids. With 8 bases removed from V and 11 bases from J, the gap between germline ends came to 12 bases. CDR3 sequence: CASDTNWAFL. DNA for the CDR3: TGTGCCAGCGACACTAATTGGGCTTTCCTT.